Following are 20 T cell receptor beta chains from one sample sequenced in a study of blood T cell repertoires in COVID-19. Sequencing used immunoSEQ multiplex PCR; TCRdb keeps in-frame clones, though not all of them. Seen here are approximately 200,000 clones, less than 90% observed once, and the top ten hold about 4.5%. Input material: PBMCs or T cells enriched from blood (not recorded which). Every receptor here comes from a woman aged 25 to 45 who had been exposed to COVID-19.

CDR3 amino acids: CSVSSYGYTF. CDR3 bases: TGCAGCGTTAGTAGCTATGGCTACACCTTC. The rearrangement links TRBV29-1 to TRBJ1-2; D unresolved. This CDR3 has 10 amino acids. Germline CDR1 is SQVTM and CDR2 is ANQGSEA. The ends were cut back, 5 bases at V and 4 bases at J, with 5 bases in the middle.

J is TRBJ2-3 and V is TRBV19; 9 positions agree with TRBD2. Germline trimming cut 6 bases from V and 2 bases from J; bases unmatched to any gene: 6. Germline V gives CDR1 LNHDA, CDR2 SQIVND (reference sequence). The CDR3 length is 15 residues. The CDR3 coding sequence is TGTGCCAGTAGGATTAGCGGGAGCCCCACAGATACGCAGTATTTT. It encodes CASRISGSPTDTQYF.

The rearrangement links TRBV6-1 to TRBJ2-7; 7 nucleotides line up with TRBD1. Germline V gives CDR1 MNHNS, CDR2 SASEGT. The junction had 6 bases not matched to a gene; V was cut back by 2 bases and J by 5 bases. The CDR3 length is 14 residues. The DNA for the CDR3 is TGTGCCAGCAGTGAAAACAGGGGAACAAACGAGCAGTACTTC. Translated: CASSENRGTNEQYF.

The chain carries TRBV4-2 and TRBJ2-7; maybe TRBD1 (6 bases). CDR3 size: 15 residues. Per the germline V gene, CDR1 is LGHNA and CDR2 is YNFKEQ. Trimming pared 2 bases from V and 4 bases from J, leaving 15 bases between. CDR3 loop: CASSQNRVGRYEQYF. As DNA, the CDR3 is TGTGCCAGCAGCCAAAACAGGGTAGGAAGGTACGAGCAGTACTTC.

The rearrangement joins TRBV2 to TRBJ1-4; D gene uncertain. The CDR3 extends over 14 amino acids. Germline loops: CDR1 SNHLY, CDR2 FYNNEI. Trimming removed 5 bases at V and 3 bases at J, with 10 bases between. CDR3 in DNA: TGTGCCAGCAGTCTACAGAATTCTAATGAAAAACTGTTTTTT. Amino acid sequence: CASSLQNSNEKLFF.

The gene calls are TRBV6-4 and TRBJ2-3; unclear D gene. Looked up from germline, CDR1 is MRHNA and CDR2 is SNTAGT. The CDR3 has 15 amino acids. Between the trimmed V and J ends, which lost 0 bases and 6 bases, there was a span of 13 bases. CDR3 bases: TGTGCCAGCAGTGACTCGATGCTGGCAGCGGATACGCAGTATTTT. This sequence encodes CASSDSMLAADTQYF.

The gene calls are TRBV5-1 and TRBJ2-1, with D possibly being TRBD1 (7 bases). CDR1 SGHRS and CDR2 YFSETQ come from the germline V gene. V was clipped by 0 bases and J by 8 bases, with 18 bases between them. The CDR3 runs to 16 residues. The CDR3 here is CASSLEAGGTGDEQFF. In DNA form, the CDR3 reads TGCGCCAGCAGCTTGGAGGCAGGGGGGACGGGCGATGAGCAGTTCTTC.

This clone was counted only a few times. The rearrangement links TRBV5-1 to TRBJ1-1; no definite D call. Germline CDR1 reads SGHRS; CDR2 reads YFSETQ. Trimming pared 0 bases from V and 1 base from J, leaving 7 bases between. This CDR3 region has 14 residues. This chain's CDR3 is CASSLGLPNTEAFF. The CDR3 DNA reads as TGCGCCAGCAGCTTGGGACTGCCGAACACTGAAGCTTTCTTT.

The rearrangement uses TRBV5-1 and TRBJ2-1, with 7 bases lining up with TRBD2. Germline V lookup: CDR1 SGHRS, CDR2 YFSETQ. The CDR3 is 15 residues long. The V gene end was trimmed by 1 base and the J gene end by 2 bases; junction bases not matched to a gene: 3. CDR3 amino acids: CASSLTAGPYNEQFF. In DNA, the CDR3 is TGCGCCAGCAGCTTGACAGCGGGGCCCTACAATGAGCAGTTCTTC. Looking up the rest from reference TRBV5-1 and TRBJ2-1 gives the full variable domain: KAGVTQTPRYLIKTRGQQVTLSCSPISGHRSVSWYQQTPGQGLQFLFEYFSETQRNKGNFPGRFSGRQFSNSRSEMNVSTLELGDSALYLCASSLTAGPYNEQFFGPGTRLTVL.

This clone has a handful of counts. The chain employs TRBV9 and TRBJ2-4; 8 bases align to TRBD2. Germline V CDR1 and CDR2: SGDLS, YYNGEE. J was trimmed by 8 bases and V by 4 bases; bases with no gene match: 5. CDR3 length: 13 residues. The CDR3 DNA follows: TGTGCCAGCAGCCCCCGGGGGGGGGACATTCAGTACTTC. It encodes CASSPRGGDIQYF.

The rearrangement uses TRBV11-2 and TRBJ1-2; D unresolved. The CDR3 is made up of 12 amino acids. The germline gives CDR1 SGHAT, CDR2 FQNNGV. V shed 4 bases and J shed 5 bases, with 8 bases lying between them. CDR3 coding DNA: TGTGCCAGCAGCTCCCCTAGATATGGCTACACCTTC. It encodes CASSSPRYGYTF.

This clone was seen a few times. This chain links TRBV19 with TRBJ2-2; no definite D call. V was pared by 10 bases and J by 0 bases, with 15 bases between. From germline, CDR1 is LNHDA and CDR2 SQIVND (reference sequence). The CDR3 is 15 residues long. The CDR3 reads CATGHRATNTGELFF. The CDR3 region has the DNA TGTGCCACCGGTCACAGAGCCACGAACACCGGGGAGCTGTTTTTT.

This clone appeared a few times. The chain combines TRBV10-3 with TRBJ1-1; D is undetermined. The length of the CDR3 is 13 residues. Germline CDR1 is ENHRY and CDR2 is SYGVKD. The V end lost 0 bases, the J end lost 5 bases, and 7 bases lay between the germline ends. For the CDR3, the DNA is TGTGCCATCAGTGAGTCTGGGAGAACTGAAGCTTTCTTT. Amino acids: CAISESGRTEAFF.

V gene TRBV27 combines with J gene TRBJ1-2; TRBD1 is a possible D gene (6 bases). CDR1 and CDR2 (germline): MNHEY, SMNVEV (reference sequence). The CDR3 contains 13 residues. The ends were cut back, 10 bases at V and 7 bases at J, with 19 bases in the middle. In nucleotides, the CDR3 is TGTGCCACACGAGGGGGATCTTGGAGTGGCTACACCTTC. Translating it yields CATRGGSWSGYTF.

This clone was recorded only once. The rearrangement uses TRBV19 and TRBJ1-4, with 9 bases that match TRBD1. Trimming took 8 bases from V and 8 from J; bases not matched to a gene: 9. The CDR3 consists of 14 residues. Germline V gives CDR1 LNHDA, CDR2 SQIVND (reference sequence). CDR3: CASAYRGLGEKLFF. The CDR3 coding sequence is TGTGCCAGTGCTTACAGGGGGCTAGGAGAAAAACTGTTTTTT.

The chain employs TRBV19 and TRBJ2-3, with 11 bases fitting TRBD1. V lost 3 bases to trimming and J lost 4 bases; unmatched junction nucleotides: 3. The CDR3 contains 15 residues. Germline CDR1 reads LNHDA; CDR2 reads SQIVND (reference sequence). CDR3 loop: CASSILDRGPDTQYF. CDR3 nucleotides: TGTGCCAGTAGTATCCTGGACAGGGGGCCAGATACGCAGTATTTT.

The V gene is TRBV7-9, the J gene TRBJ1-6; D gene uncertain. The CDR3 loop spans 12 amino acids. The V end lost 8 bases, the J end lost 7 bases, and 9 bases lay between the germline ends. Germline CDR1 reads SEHNR; CDR2 reads FQNEAQ (reference sequence). CDR3 DNA sequence: TGTGCCAGCGAGGGCCAGAATTCACCCCTCCACTTT. The encoded protein is CASEGQNSPLHF.

This chain connects TRBV19 to TRBJ1-2; TRBD1 agrees at 7 bases. CDR1 is LNHDA and CDR2 is SQIVND in the germline V gene (reference sequence). V trimming: 3 bases; J trimming: 4 bases; junction bases outside the gene matches: 8. The CDR3 runs to 15 residues. CDR3 protein: CASSMLSQGGYGYTF. CDR3 in DNA: TGTGCCAGTAGTATGCTATCCCAGGGGGGCTATGGCTACACCTTC.

The chain links TRBV30 to TRBJ2-7, with 10 nucleotides matching TRBD2. Germline trimming cut 1 base from V and 7 bases from J; bases unmatched to any gene: 7. CDR1 and CDR2 from the germline V gene are GTSNPN and SVGIG (reference sequence). The CDR3 runs to 14 residues. The CDR3, as DNA: TGTGCCTGGAGTGCGAGCGGGGGGGTGAGTGAGCAGTACTTC. This encodes CAWSASGGVSEQYF.

This chain joins TRBV19 and TRBJ1-5, with TRBD1 as a possible D gene (6 bases). Trimming pared 3 bases from V and 3 bases from J, leaving 9 bases between. The CDR3 spans 14 residues. The germline V gene has CDR1 LNHDA and CDR2 SQIVND (reference sequence). As DNA, the CDR3 is TGTGCCAGTAGTATCCGGGACAACAATCAGCCCCAGCATTTT. Translating gives CASSIRDNNQPQHF.